The 19 T cell receptor beta chains reported below all come from one sample, sequenced in a study of naive CD8 T cells in extremely preterm neonates. Measured with immunoSEQ multiplex PCR; TCRdb has only the in-frame clones, and not every one. The table records about 4,900 clones, around 97% of them present only once. Deliveries were elective term cesareans at roughly 35-41 weeks, with no labor or membrane rupture. Sequencing used naive CD8+ T cells from cord blood. The source is a newborn in good health.

About this clone itself: One end of the junction is discordant with germline, which a read error may explain. The chain links TRBV25-1 to TRBJ2-2, with 8 bases fitting TRBD2. CDR1 is MGHDK and CDR2 is SYGVNS in the germline V gene. The CDR3 is 13 residues long. CDR3 residues: CASSERGGGELLF. The CDR3 bases are TGTGCCAGCAGTGAACGGGGGGGCGGGGAGCTGCTTTTT.

The chain is built from TRBV29-1 and TRBJ2-7; 7 bases align to TRBD1. J was trimmed by 4 bases and V by 1 base; bases with no gene match: 4. The length of the CDR3 is 13 residues. CDR1 and CDR2 from the germline V gene are SQVTM and ANQGSEA. The CDR3 coding sequence is TGCAGCGTTGAAGGAGACAGGGCTTACGAGCAGTACTTC. Translated: CSVEGDRAYEQYF.

The chain joins TRBV28 to TRBJ2-3, with 8 bases matching TRBD2. CDR3 length equals 16 residues. Germline loops: CDR1 MDHEN, CDR2 SYDVKM. V shed 3 bases, J shed 2 bases, and the junction held 7 bases outside the gene matches. DNA for the CDR3: TGTGCCAGCAGTTTTGTGGCGGGGGGAGACACAGATACGCAGTATTTT. Protein product: CASSFVAGGDTDTQYF. The full variable domain, completed using reference TRBV28 and TRBJ2-3, is DVKVTQSSRYLVKRTGEKVFLECVQDMDHENMFWYRQDPGLGLRLIYFSYDVKMKEKGDIPEGYSVSREKKERFSLILESASTNQTSMYLCASSFVAGGDTDTQYFGPGTRLTVL.

The genes are TRBV5-1 and TRBJ1-1; D is possibly TRBD1 (5 bases). The V end was cut by 4 bases, the J end by 0 bases, with 19 bases between. Germline V CDR1 and CDR2: SGHRS, YFSETQ. CDR3 size: 17 residues. As DNA, the CDR3 is TGCGCCAGCAGCGTGGGCCTCCCCGGGGGAGTGAACACTGAAGCTTTCTTT. Translation gives CASSVGLPGGVNTEAFF.

The rearrangement links TRBV12-2 to TRBJ2-5; TRBD2 was called by the table and not checked on the DNA. TRBV12-2 is a documented pseudogene. This CDR3 region has 16 residues. CDR3 sequence: CASRPSRGGAEETQYF. CDR3 bases: TGTGCAAGTCGCCCTTCAAGGGGGGGGGCTGAAGAGACCCAGTACTTC.

In its sample, this clone was seen once. This chain links TRBV10-1 with TRBJ2-2; 12 nucleotides line up with TRBD2. Germline trimming cut 3 bases from V and 1 base from J; bases unmatched to any gene: 6. There are 18 residues in the CDR3. The germline gives CDR1 WNHNN, CDR2 SYGVQD (reference sequence). CDR3 sequence reads: CASSEGLAGGMNTGELFF. CDR3 DNA: TGCGCCAGCAGTGAAGGGCTAGCGGGGGGGATGAACACCGGGGAGCTGTTTTTT.

This chain links TRBV10-1 with TRBJ2-3, with 10 bases matching TRBD2. The CDR3 runs 14 residues. Germline V CDR1 and CDR2: WNHNN, SYGVQD (reference sequence). The ends lost 6 bases at V and 4 bases at J; junction bases unmatched: 4. The CDR3 DNA sequence: TGCGCCAGCAGAGCGGGGGGGCTTGCAGATACGCAGTATTTT. This sequence encodes CASRAGGLADTQYF.

The rearrangement links TRBV7-2 to TRBJ2-4; 9 bases match TRBD2. The CDR3 contains 17 residues. V lost 5 bases and J lost 5; bases outside the gene matches: 13. CDR1 SGHTA and CDR2 FQGNSA come from the germline V gene. For the CDR3, the DNA is TGTGCCAGCAGCCCCCTTAGCGGGGGCCGGGGCCAAAACATTCAGTACTTC. Protein: CASSPLSGGRGQNIQYF.

The chain uses TRBV2 and TRBJ2-1, with 9 bases aligning to TRBD2. The CDR3 is made up of 16 amino acids. J was trimmed by 1 base and V by 5 bases; bases with no gene match: 6. Germline V gene data show CDR1 as SNHLY and CDR2 as FYNNEI. CDR3 loop: CASSSGAGGSYNEQFF. The CDR3 nucleotides are TGTGCCAGCAGTAGCGGGGCGGGGGGGTCCTACAATGAGCAGTTCTTC. The full variable domain, rest sourced from reference TRBV2 and TRBJ2-1, is EPEVTQTPSHQVTQMGQEVILRCVPISNHLYFYWYRQILGQKVEFLVSFYNNEISEKSEIFDDQFSVERPDGSNFTLKIRSTKLEDSAMYFCASSSGAGGSYNEQFFGPGTRLTVL.

V usage is TRBV10-1 and J usage is TRBJ2-7; TRBD2 matches 7 bases. V lost 6 bases and J lost 6; bases outside the gene matches: 5. CDR1 and CDR2 from the germline V gene are WNHNN and SYGVQD (reference sequence). The CDR3 is 12 residues long. CDR3 bases: TGCGCCAGCAGCGGGACTACCTCCGAGCAGTACTTC. This gives the protein CASSGTTSEQYF.

The chain uses TRBV7-9 and TRBJ1-1; 7 bases fit TRBD1. The V and J ends lost 4 bases and 5 bases, in that order; junction bases with no gene match: 1. The CDR3 covers 12 residues. Germline V gives CDR1 SEHNR, CDR2 FQNEAQ (reference sequence). The CDR3 nucleotides read TGTGCCAGCAGCTCAGGGGGGACTGAAGCTTTCTTT. Translating gives CASSSGGTEAFF.

This clone came up once. This sequence joins TRBV4-3 and TRBJ1-1; D is unclear. Looked up from germline, CDR1 is LGHNA and CDR2 is YSLEER. The CDR3 runs 13 residues. V shed 2 bases and J shed 5 bases, with 9 bases lying between them. CDR3 protein: CASSQLEMTEAFF. As DNA, the CDR3 is TGCGCCAGCAGCCAACTCGAGATGACTGAAGCTTTCTTT.

The chain joins TRBV5-4 to TRBJ2-3; 13 positions match TRBD2. Germline assignment: CDR1 SGHNT and CDR2 YYREEE (reference sequence). V was pared by 6 bases and J by 6 bases, with 13 bases of the junction left unmatched. The CDR3 length is 17 residues. The CDR3 here is CASTLLGGTSGADTQYF. The CDR3 DNA sequence: TGTGCCAGCACCCTCCTCGGGGGGACTAGCGGGGCGGATACGCAGTATTTT.

V is TRBV9 and J is TRBJ1-2; 7 positions match TRBD1. CDR1 and CDR2 from the germline V gene are SGDLS and YYNGEE. The V segment lost 3 bases and the J segment 4 bases; nucleotides outside the gene matches: 12. CDR3 length: 16 amino acids. CDR3 nucleotide sequence: TGTGCCAGCAGCGGGGTAGGGGGCTGGGATCCCTATGGCTACACCTTC. Protein sequence: CASSGVGGWDPYGYTF.

This chain connects TRBV7-8 to TRBJ1-5; D unresolved. Germline CDR1 and CDR2: SGHVS and FQNEAQ. The CDR3 has 12 residues. Trimming cost V 3 bases and J 4 bases, with 4 bases left between them. CDR3 nucleotide sequence: TGTGCCAGCAGCTTCGGGAATCAGCCCCAGCATTTT. Translated: CASSFGNQPQHF.

The chain combines TRBV6-5 with TRBJ1-1, with a possible D match to TRBD1 (6 bases). The CDR3 loop spans 15 amino acids. CDR1 is MNHEY, CDR2 SVGAGI, per germline. V was cut by 2 bases and J by 6 bases, with 16 bases left in between. Written as DNA, the CDR3 is TGTGCCAGCAGTTACGCGGGGGGCCTTAACGCTGAAGCTTTCTTT. Translated: CASSYAGGLNAEAFF.

The chain has TRBV10-3 and TRBJ1-1, with TRBD1 as a possible D gene (6 bases). V lost 3 bases to trimming and J lost 0 bases, with 11 bases between them. The V gene's germline CDR1 is ENHRY and CDR2 SYGVKD. The CDR3 is 15 residues long. The CDR3 region is CAISDFDRLNTEAFF. CDR3 in DNA: TGTGCCATCAGTGATTTCGACAGGTTGAACACTGAAGCTTTCTTT.

This sequence joins TRBV30 and TRBJ2-7, with D maybe TRBD1 (6 bases). CDR3 size: 13 residues. V dropped 0 bases and J dropped 1 base, with 7 bases sitting between them. From germline, CDR1 is GTSNPN and CDR2 SVGIG (reference sequence). CDR3 loop: CAWSVGTSYEQYF. The DNA for the CDR3 is TGTGCCTGGAGTGTGGGGACATCCTACGAGCAGTACTTC.

J is TRBJ2-1 and V is TRBV19, with TRBD2 as a possible D gene (5 bases). The V and J ends lost 4 bases and 7 bases respectively, with 11 bases between them. CDR1 is LNHDA, CDR2 SQIVND, per germline (reference sequence). This CDR3 is built from 13 residues. In DNA form, the CDR3 reads TGTGCCAGTAGTAGCCTCGGGGTAAATGAGCAGTTCTTC. It codes for CASSSLGVNEQFF.